This entry lists 13 T cell receptor beta chains sequenced from one sample in a study of T cell changes during pregnancy in multiple sclerosis. Assay: immunoSEQ multiplex PCR; the TCRdb copy retains only in-frame clones and omits some. Of some 31,000 clones in the sample, 90% are singletons; the top ten hold less than 0.45%. The sample in question was CD4+ T cells from peripheral blood mononuclear cells, obtained in the second trimester of pregnancy. The receptor set was obtained from a female donor in good health, enrolled as a control in a pregnancy study.

The rearrangement joins TRBV7-2 to TRBJ1-5; 9 bases map to TRBD1. Germline-derived CDR1 and CDR2 are SGHTA and FQGNSA. J was trimmed by 6 bases and V by 0 bases; bases with no gene match: 3. The CDR3 loop spans 15 amino acids. The CDR3 nucleotides read TGTGCCAGCAGCTTAGCCGGGACAGGGATTCAGCCCCAGCATTTT. Its translation: CASSLAGTGIQPQHF.

The gene calls are TRBV19 and TRBJ2-1; possibly TRBD2 for D (6 bases). This CDR3 is built from 15 residues. The germline V gene has CDR1 LNHDA and CDR2 SQIVND (reference sequence). V was trimmed by 8 bases and J by 0 bases, leaving 14 bases between them. The CDR3, as DNA: TGTGCCAGTTCTGGGACTGGTAGCTCCTACAATGAGCAGTTCTTC. Protein product: CASSGTGSSYNEQFF. The whole variable domain, remainder taken from reference TRBV19 and TRBJ2-1, is DGGITQSPKYLFRKEGQNVTLSCEQNLNHDAMYWYRQDPGQGLRLIYYSQIVNDFQKGDIAEGYSVSREKKESFPLTVTSAQKNPTAFYLCASSGTGSSYNEQFFGPGTRLTVL.

This clone has a single count. J is TRBJ1-1 and V is TRBV19; 8 positions agree with TRBD1. Trimming removed 3 bases from V and 0 bases from J; junction bases left unmatched: 0. The germline V gene encodes CDR1 LNHDA and CDR2 SQIVND (reference sequence). The CDR3 covers 14 residues. CDR3 sequence reads: CASSMDRVNTEAFF. For the CDR3, the DNA is TGTGCCAGTAGTATGGACAGGGTGAACACTGAAGCTTTCTTT.

The chain carries TRBV6-5 and TRBJ2-7; a possible D gene is TRBD2 (5 bases). Germline CDR1 is MNHEY and CDR2 is SVGAGI. The V gene lost 8 bases and the J gene lost 1 base, with 18 bases spanning the gap. The CDR3 consists of 15 residues. The CDR3 loop is CASRTPEGSSYEQYF. As DNA, the CDR3 is TGTGCCAGCCGAACCCCCGAAGGGAGTTCCTACGAGCAGTACTTC.

The rearrangement links TRBV18 to TRBJ2-3; 8 nucleotides line up with TRBD2. This CDR3 comprises 16 residues. Per the germline V gene, CDR1 is KGHSH and CDR2 is LQKENI. V shed 5 bases, J shed 11 bases, and the junction held 18 bases outside the gene matches. In DNA, the CDR3 is TGTGCCAGCTCAGGGGACGGAGCGGGAGCCGCCCGAGGGCAGTATTTT. Its protein is CASSGDGAGAARGQYF.

The chain recombines TRBV4-1 with TRBJ2-1; 8 bases are shared with TRBD2. Losses at the gene ends were 0 bases for V and 6 bases for J; bases not matched to a gene: 10. This CDR3 is 17 amino acids long. The germline V gene has CDR1 MGHRA and CDR2 YSYEKL. CDR3 in amino acids: CASSQEAGTSRPNEQFF. For the CDR3, the DNA is TGCGCCAGCAGCCAAGAAGCCGGGACTAGTCGCCCCAATGAGCAGTTCTTC.

The chain links TRBV5-4 to TRBJ1-1; 8 bases are shared with TRBD1. Trimming cost V 2 bases and J 5 bases; bases outside gene matches: 2. In germline, CDR1 is SGHNT, CDR2 YYREEE (reference sequence). The CDR3 runs to 13 residues. As DNA, the CDR3 is TGTGCCAGCAGCTTCGGACAGGGAACTGAAGCTTTCTTT. It yields the protein CASSFGQGTEAFF.

This chain uses TRBV9 with TRBJ2-1; 14 bases map to TRBD2. Germline CDR1 and CDR2: SGDLS and YYNGEE. With 4 bases clipped from V and 8 bases from J, the junction kept 8 bases outside the gene matches. CDR3 length: 16 residues. For the CDR3, the DNA is TGTGCCAGCAGCACGGGGACTAGCGGGAGATCGGATGAGCAGTTCTTC. Its protein product is CASSTGTSGRSDEQFF.

The chain links TRBV5-6 to TRBJ2-3, with a possible D match to TRBD1 (5 bases). CDR3 size: 16 residues. Germline CDR1 reads SGHDT; CDR2 reads YYEEEE. V was clipped by 4 bases and J by 0 bases, with 15 bases between them. CDR3: CASSHDNRLSTDTQYF. The CDR3 DNA reads as TGTGCCAGCAGCCATGATAACAGGCTAAGCACAGATACGCAGTATTTT.

This clone was observed once. The chain recombines TRBV5-1 with TRBJ1-2, with TRBD1 matching 10 bases. This CDR3 contains 16 residues. Germline CDR1 reads SGHRS; CDR2 reads YFSETQ. The V segment lost 3 bases and the J segment 7 bases; nucleotides outside the gene matches: 12. The CDR3 DNA reads TGCGCCAGCAGCTCGACCCCTGACAGGGGGCCGGGTGGCTACACCTTC. This gives the protein CASSSTPDRGPGGYTF.

The V call is TRBV7-6, the J call TRBJ1-4; weak D call: TRBD1 (5 bases). Trimming stripped 2 bases from V and 0 bases from J, with 10 bases between. The CDR3 has 16 amino acids. Germline CDR1 SGHVS, CDR2 FNYEAQ. CDR3 DNA: TGTGCCAGCAGCTTAAAGGCGGGGGCAACTAATGAAAAACTGTTTTTT. Amino acids: CASSLKAGATNEKLFF.

The table lists this clone with a count of one. The chain couples TRBV14 to TRBJ1-1, with D uncertain. Looked up from germline, CDR1 is SGHDN and CDR2 is FVKESK. The CDR3 contains 17 residues. With 4 bases removed from V and 1 base from J, the gap between germline ends came to 19 bases. The CDR3 nucleotides read TGTGCCAGCAGCCGTGATAGTATCGCTTACGGGAACACTGAAGCTTTCTTT. This sequence encodes CASSRDSIAYGNTEAFF. Full variable domain (outside the CDR3, taken from reference TRBV14 and TRBJ1-1): EAGVTQFPSHSVIEKGQTVTLRCDPISGHDNLYWYRRVMGKEIKFLLHFVKESKQDESGMPNNRFLAERTGGTYSTLKVQPAELEDSGVYFCASSRDSIAYGNTEAFFGQGTRLTVV.

The V call is TRBV9, the J call TRBJ2-3, with 8 bases fitting TRBD2. The CDR3 extends over 15 amino acids. Germline trimming cut 1 base from V and 2 bases from J; bases unmatched to any gene: 3. In germline, CDR1 is SGDLS, CDR2 YYNGEE. The chain's CDR3 is CASSVSSGYTDTQYF. The CDR3 DNA sequence: TGTGCCAGCAGCGTATCTAGCGGGTACACAGATACGCAGTATTTT. The complete variable domain, with remaining parts taken from reference TRBV9 and TRBJ2-3, reads DSGVTQTPKHLITATGQRVTLRCSPRSGDLSVYWYQQSLDQGLQFLIQYYNGEERAKGNILERFSAQQFPDLHSELNLSSLELGDSALYFCASSVSSGYTDTQYFGPGTRLTVL.